The TCR beta chain described here comes from a study of beta chain features in type 1 diabetes. Broader study findings: TCRB CDR3s from Type 1 diabetes patients were moderately but significantly shorter in all four CD4+ subsets.

Details on this clone: Its specificity is unknown.

V shed 0 bases, J shed 3 bases, and the junction held 20 bases outside the gene matches. The CDR3 totals 21 residues. As every portion of the isolated RNA was reverse transcribed, the sequencing read expressed TCRB transcripts. Profiled with immunoSEQ multiplex PCR; TCRdb holds only in-frame clones, not every one. Here the sample spans about 160,000 clones, approximately 9.1% being singletons. Sequenced sample: central memory CD4+ T cells from blood. This sequence joins TRBV23-1 and TRBJ2-1; the match to TRBD1 covers 7 bases. TRBV23-1 is reported as an ORF; its role is uncertain. This TCR came from a woman in her 30s with type 1 diabetes. The CDR3 DNA is TGCGCCAGCAGTCAATCTATAACAGGGGAAAGGGGCCTGGGAATCTACAATGAGCAGTTCTTC. Its protein product is CASSQSITGERGLGIYNEQFF.